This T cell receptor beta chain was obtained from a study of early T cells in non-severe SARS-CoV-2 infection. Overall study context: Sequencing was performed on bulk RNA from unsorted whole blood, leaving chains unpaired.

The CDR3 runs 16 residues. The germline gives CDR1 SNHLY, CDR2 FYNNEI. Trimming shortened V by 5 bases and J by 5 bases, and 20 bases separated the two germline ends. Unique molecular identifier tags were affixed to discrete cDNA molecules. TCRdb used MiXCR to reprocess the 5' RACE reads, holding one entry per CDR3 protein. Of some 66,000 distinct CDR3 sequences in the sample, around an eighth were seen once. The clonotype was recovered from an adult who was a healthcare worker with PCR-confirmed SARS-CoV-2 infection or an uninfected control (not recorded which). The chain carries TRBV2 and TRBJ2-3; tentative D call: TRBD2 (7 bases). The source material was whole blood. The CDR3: CASSLGQAGLGDTQYF. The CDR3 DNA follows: TGTGCCAGCAGTTTGGGACAAGCGGGGCTAGGAGATACGCAGTATTTT.